This T cell receptor (beta chain) was captured in a study of T cells in Graves' hyperthyroidism and ophthalmopathy. Study observations and caveats: Ophthalmopathy, which appeared later, was predicted by the model a median about 6 months before onset.

In its sample, this clonotype was seen many times. Its antigen remains unidentified. Amplified regions were TCR beta CDR3 sequences from RNA transcripts. HTBI primers were the set used in a first-round RT-PCR of the TCR CDR3. TCRdb reprocessed the multiplex PCR reads via MiXCR and lists one record per CDR3 protein. This table holds some 490,000 distinct CDR3 sequences, 15% to 20% found once. V gave up 6 bases and J gave up 2 bases, with 10 bases separating them. CDR1 MNHEY and CDR2 SVGAGI come from the germline V gene. The CDR3 totals 14 residues. The TCR originated in a woman aged 25 to 39 with Graves' ophthalmopathy. The source material was blood. V and J are TRBV6-5 and TRBJ2-2, with D perhaps matching TRBD2 (6 bases). The chain's CDR3 is CASSYGGNTGELFF. CDR3 coding DNA: TGTGCCAGCAGCTACGGGGGAAACACCGGGGAGCTGTTTTTT.